A single sample gave rise to the 18 T cell receptor beta chains below, sequenced in a study of control samples from healthy donors and cancer patients. The method was immunoSEQ multiplex PCR; TCRdb's version includes in-frame clones alone and lacks a portion of them. The repertoire holds 130,000 to 150,000 clones, with just under 95% as singletons. Sequencing was done on a sample of PBMCs. These receptors came from a man aged 60-69 years with colorectal cancer.

The V call is TRBV4-1, the J call TRBJ2-5; 9 positions agree with TRBD2. The CDR3 sequence is 15 residues long. The germline gives CDR1 MGHRA, CDR2 YSYEKL. V was pared by 4 bases and J by 1 base, with 4 bases of the junction left unmatched. This CDR3 reads CASSLSRGGQETQYF. DNA of the CDR3: TGCGCCAGCAGCCTCTCGCGGGGGGGCCAAGAGACCCAGTACTTC.

The rearrangement uses TRBV4-3 and TRBJ1-1; D is unresolved. Between the trimmed V and J ends, which lost 4 bases and 4 bases, there was a span of 10 bases. The germline V gene has CDR1 LGHNA and CDR2 YSLEER. The CDR3 spans 13 residues. The DNA for the CDR3 is TGCGCCAGCAGCCCCCAGTTGCGCACTGAAGCTTTCTTT. It encodes CASSPQLRTEAFF.

This chain uses TRBV5-1 with TRBJ1-1; D is uncertain. CDR1 is SGHRS and CDR2 is YFSETQ in the germline V gene. This CDR3 region has 14 residues. V gave up 0 bases and J gave up 4 bases, with 10 bases separating them. The CDR3 is CASSLGGVGTEAFF. In DNA form, the CDR3 reads TGCGCCAGCAGCTTGGGTGGGGTGGGCACTGAAGCTTTCTTT.

The chain links TRBV29-1 to TRBJ1-3, with 7 positions matching TRBD1. V lost 7 bases and J lost 2; bases outside the gene matches: 17. Germline V CDR1 and CDR2: SQVTM, ANQGSEA. This CDR3 spans 17 amino acids. DNA for the CDR3: TGCAGCGCCACAGGGGAAGTACAGGCAAGCACTGGAAACACCATATATTTT. It yields the protein CSATGEVQASTGNTIYF.

The J gene is TRBJ2-5, the V gene TRBV18; 8 bases match TRBD1. J gave up 5 bases and V 5 bases, and 10 bases lay outside the gene matches. This CDR3 is built from 15 residues. Germline V gives CDR1 KGHSH, CDR2 LQKENI. In DNA form, the CDR3 reads TGTGCCAGCTCATTCGGACAGGGACGGGAGGAGACCCAGTACTTC. Amino acids: CASSFGQGREETQYF.

The genes are TRBV7-6 and TRBJ2-1; no definite D call. Trimming removed 0 bases from V and 0 bases from J, with 6 bases in between. The CDR3 contains 15 residues. Germline CDR1 SGHVS, CDR2 FNYEAQ. The CDR3 DNA sequence: TGTGCCAGCAGCTTAGCGGGCAGCTCCTACAATGAGCAGTTCTTC. Translating gives CASSLAGSSYNEQFF.

V and J are TRBV6-5 and TRBJ1-1; the match to TRBD1 covers 7 bases. Germline trimming cut 4 bases from V and 4 bases from J; bases unmatched to any gene: 6. This CDR3 is built from 14 residues. Germline lookup yields CDR1 MNHEY and CDR2 SVGAGI. CDR3 DNA: TGTGCCAGCAGTTCAGGGGGGGTCATCACTGAAGCTTTCTTT. Amino acid sequence: CASSSGGVITEAFF.

The chain recombines TRBV21-1 with TRBJ1-2; the listed D gene, TRBD1, was not tested against the DNA. TRBV21-1 is recorded as a pseudogene. The CDR3 contains 17 residues. CDR3 sequence reads: CASSKEWDRDDYYGYTF. The CDR3 DNA reads as TGTGCCAGCAGCAAAGAATGGGACAGGGACGATTACTATGGCTACACCTTC.

The count of this clone is one. The rearrangement uses TRBV6-6 and TRBJ1-2; 9 bases agree with TRBD1. Germline CDR1 reads MNHNY; CDR2 reads SVGAGI (reference sequence). The CDR3 has 16 residues. The J segment lost 6 bases and the V segment lost 0 bases, leaving 8 bases of the junction unmatched. For the CDR3, the DNA is TGTGCCAGCAGTTACTCCCCGACAGGGGGGCAGGATGGCTACACCTTC. Translation gives CASSYSPTGGQDGYTF.

The gene calls are TRBV18 and TRBJ1-5; D is perhaps TRBD1 (5 bases). This CDR3 is 14 amino acids long. Germline values: CDR1 KGHSH, CDR2 LQKENI. V was clipped by 2 bases and J by 8 bases, with 13 bases between them. The CDR3 is CASSPNGGSEPQHF. In nucleotides, the CDR3 is TGTGCCAGCTCACCAAACGGGGGTTCGGAGCCCCAGCATTTT.

This clone was recorded only once. J is TRBJ2-5 and V is TRBV6-2 or TRBV6-3; D might be TRBD1 (5 bases). Trimming removed 0 bases at V and 5 bases at J, with 13 bases between. The CDR3 covers 15 residues. The germline CDR1 and CDR2 sequences are MNHEY and SVGEGT. For the CDR3, the DNA is TGTGCCAGCAGTTACTCGACGCAGGGCGAGGAGACCCAGTACTTC. It codes for CASSYSTQGEETQYF.

The V gene is TRBV18, the J gene TRBJ2-5; TRBD1 might be the D (6 bases). Germline V lookup: CDR1 KGHSH, CDR2 LQKENI. Trimming took off 6 bases at V and 2 bases at J, with 16 bases between the two ends. The CDR3 contains 15 residues. CDR3 bases: TGTGCCAGCTCGCAAACAGGGCCCCCTCAAGAGACCCAGTACTTC. It codes for CASSQTGPPQETQYF.

The chain employs TRBV3-1 (or the pseudogene TRBV3-2) and TRBJ2-1, with 9 bases matching TRBD2. The V gene end was trimmed by 6 bases and the J gene end by 9 bases; junction bases not matched to a gene: 15. The CDR3 runs to 16 residues. CDR1 and CDR2 from the germline V gene are LGHDT and YNNKEL (reference sequence). The CDR3 sequence is CASSQFLAGSSLEQFF. In DNA form, the CDR3 reads TGTGCCAGCAGTCAGTTTCTAGCGGGGAGTTCCCTTGAGCAGTTCTTC.

The V gene is TRBV3-1 (or the pseudogene TRBV3-2), the J gene TRBJ1-2, with D possibly being TRBD1 (5 bases). Trimming took 1 base from V and 8 from J, leaving 8 bases between them. The CDR3 contains 12 residues. Germline V CDR1 and CDR2: LGHDT, YNNKEL (reference sequence). The CDR3 DNA reads as TGTGCCAGCAGCCAAGCAGGGCGAGGCTACACCTTC. This translates into CASSQAGRGYTF.

The CDR3 spells CASSMRGVYAFF. The CDR3 nucleotides read TGTGCCAGTAGTATGAGAGGGGTCTACGCTTTCTTT. V gene TRBV19 combines with J gene TRBJ1-1; weak D call: TRBD1 (5 bases). The CDR3 is 12 residues long. V shed 3 bases and J shed 11 bases, with 13 bases lying between them. Germline V gene lookup returns CDR1 LNHDA and CDR2 SQIVND (reference sequence).

The rearrangement links TRBV4-1 to TRBJ1-4; D possibly corresponds to TRBD1 (6 bases). CDR1 and CDR2 (germline): MGHRA, YSYEKL. The CDR3 is 17 amino acids. V lost 3 bases, J lost 6 bases, and 20 bases lay in between. In DNA form, the CDR3 reads TGCGCCAGCAGCCAGACGAATACAGGGCTGTTAGATGAAAAACTGTTTTTT. Its translation: CASSQTNTGLLDEKLFF.

The chain has TRBV2 and TRBJ2-5, with a tentative D call TRBD2 (6 bases). V dropped 5 bases and J dropped 7 bases, with 17 bases sitting between them. The germline CDR1 and CDR2 sequences are SNHLY and FYNNEI. This CDR3 contains 14 residues. DNA for the CDR3: TGTGCCAGCAGTTATAGCGGTAGACACGCGACCCAGTACTTC. Protein: CASSYSGRHATQYF.

The chain recombines TRBV2 with TRBJ2-5; perhaps TRBD1 as D (5 bases). V was clipped by 10 bases and J by 7 bases, with 16 bases between them. This CDR3 has 12 amino acids. The V gene's germline CDR1 is SNHLY and CDR2 FYNNEI. CDR3 sequence (DNA): TGTGCCAACCAGGGATCCTTGGCGACCCAGTACTTC. Translating it yields CANQGSLATQYF.